The 20 T cell receptor beta chains listed next were all sequenced from one sample in a study of beta chain features in type 1 diabetes (dated by TCRdb to the late 2010s). Libraries were prepared through the immunoSEQ multiplex PCR assay. The entire isolated RNA was reverse transcribed using the High Capacity cDNA Reverse Transcription Kit, and thus expressed TCRB transcripts were sequenced. The immuneACCESS repertoire file appears here via TCRdb, limited to in-frame rearrangements. These files lack a portion of the clones; in checked studies, under half of the deficit traces to unresolved V genes, and the cause of the others is not known. Counted in this sample were about 620,000 clones; roughly 15% of them appeared once. The ten largest make up under 0.095% of the sample. Sample: naive CD4+ T cells from blood. This specimen's cell subset or site label, interpreted: true naive CD4+ T cells. The receptors derive from a man in his late teens or twenties in good health.

The table lists this clone with a few counts. The genes are TRBV28 and TRBJ2-3, with 8 bases matching TRBD1. Germline V gives CDR1 MDHEN, CDR2 SYDVKM. This CDR3 is 14 amino acids long. The junction had 14 bases not matched to a gene; V was cut back by 6 bases and J by 12 bases. The CDR3 spells CASSLLLGQGPQYF. The CDR3 region has the DNA TGTGCCAGCAGCCTTCTCCTCGGACAGGGTCCTCAGTATTTT. Supplemented by reference TRBV28 and TRBJ2-3, the full variable domain reads DVKVTQSSRYLVKRTGEKVFLECVQDMDHENMFWYRQDPGLGLRLIYFSYDVKMKEKGDIPEGYSVSREKKERFSLILESASTNQTSMYLCASSLLLGQGPQYFGPGTRLTVL.

The chain couples TRBV27 to TRBJ2-5, with D possibly matching TRBD1 (5 bases). Germline V gene data show CDR1 as MNHEY and CDR2 as SMNVEV (reference sequence). V lost 1 base, J lost 3 bases, and 6 bases lay in between. The CDR3 contains 13 residues. CDR3 sequence reads: CASSLWGKETQYF. The CDR3 DNA sequence: TGTGCCAGCAGTTTATGGGGCAAAGAGACCCAGTACTTC.

This clone showed up just a few times. The V and J genes are TRBV5-4 and TRBJ1-2, with 11 positions matching TRBD1. From germline, CDR1 is SGHNT and CDR2 YYREEE (reference sequence). Trimming removed 3 bases from V and 4 bases from J; junction bases left unmatched: 5. The CDR3 sequence is 15 residues long. CDR3 DNA: TGTGCCAGCAGCTCGGGACAGGGGGAAGGCTATGGCTACACCTTC. It yields the protein CASSSGQGEGYGYTF. Filled out from reference TRBV5-4 and TRBJ1-2, the complete variable domain reads ETGVTQSPTHLIKTRGQQVTLRCSSQSGHNTVSWYQQALGQGPQFIFQYYREEENGRGNFPPRFSGLQFPNYSSELNVNALELDDSALYLCASSSGQGEGYGYTFGSGTRLTVV.

The chain recombines TRBV7-6 with TRBJ2-5; 10 nucleotides match TRBD2. The end of the DNA aligns better with TRBJ2-7, so the J call may be wrong. Per the germline V gene, CDR1 is SGHVS and CDR2 is FNYEAQ. This CDR3 contains 16 residues. The CDR3 DNA sequence: TGTGCCAGCAGCTTAGTTCCTAGCGGGAGCTCCTACGAGCAGTACTTC. Translating gives CASSLVPSGSSYEQYF.

The chain combines TRBV29-1 with TRBJ2-3, with 7 bases matching TRBD1. CDR1 is SQVTM and CDR2 is ANQGSEA in the germline V gene. After removal of 4 bases from V and 1 base from J, the junction contained 8 bases not matched to a gene. This CDR3 has 15 residues. CDR3 sequence (DNA): TGCAGCGTTGGGGCCGGGACAGTGGGCACAGATACGCAGTATTTT. It codes for CSVGAGTVGTDTQYF.

The chain joins TRBV15 to TRBJ1-5; TRBD1 might be the D (5 bases). The V end lost 0 bases, the J end lost 7 bases, and 13 bases lay between the germline ends. This CDR3 has 15 amino acids. The germline V gene has CDR1 LNHNV and CDR2 YYDKDF (reference sequence). CDR3 residues: CATSREGDGAQPQHF. The CDR3, as DNA: TGTGCCACCAGCAGAGAGGGGGACGGCGCCCAGCCCCAGCATTTT.

This clone was picked up a small number of times. The chain links TRBV5-4 to TRBJ2-7, with a weak D call TRBD1 (6 bases). This CDR3 spans 15 amino acids. Germline V lookup: CDR1 SGHNT, CDR2 YYREEE (reference sequence). Between the trimmed V and J ends, which lost 0 bases and 0 bases, there was a span of 10 bases. Here the CDR3 DNA reads TGTGCCAGCAGCTTGGGACAGGCGTTCTCCTACGAGCAGTACTTC. Its translation: CASSLGQAFSYEQYF.

This clone was detected a few times. The same CDR3 also results from other DNA sequences found in this sample. The gene calls are TRBV7-2 and TRBJ2-7; D might be TRBD1 or TRBD2, each matching 6 bases. The CDR3 has 11 residues. V lost 5 bases to trimming and J lost 6 bases, with 8 bases between them. Per the germline V gene, CDR1 is SGHTA and CDR2 is FQGNSA. The CDR3 sequence: CASSRGREQYF. In nucleotides, the CDR3 is TGTGCCAGCAGCCGGGGGCGCGAGCAGTACTTC. Variable domain in full (rest from reference TRBV7-2 and TRBJ2-7): GAGVSQSPSNKVTEKGKDVELRCDPISGHTALYWYRQSLGQGLEFLIYFQGNSAPDKSGLPSDRFSAERTGGSVSTLTIQRTQQEDSAVYLCASSRGREQYFGPGTRLTVT.

The chain combines TRBV18 with TRBJ2-7; 7 bases fit TRBD1. The CDR3 spans 14 residues. CDR1 KGHSH and CDR2 LQKENI come from the germline V gene. The V gene end was trimmed by 4 bases and the J gene end by 6 bases; junction bases not matched to a gene: 9. In DNA form, the CDR3 reads TGTGCCAGCTCACTGTCGACAGGGTCGGCCGAGCAGTACTTC. The encoded protein is CASSLSTGSAEQYF.

The chain couples TRBV7-3 to TRBJ2-3, with D tentatively TRBD2 (5 bases). Germline CDR1 is SGHTA and CDR2 is FQGTGA. The CDR3 covers 14 residues. Trimming took off 6 bases at V and 3 bases at J, with 13 bases between the two ends. This CDR3 reads CASSRHRDTDTQYF. In DNA form, the CDR3 reads TGTGCCAGCAGTCGACACCGGGATACAGATACGCAGTATTTT.

J is TRBJ1-3 and V is TRBV14, with D possibly TRBD1 on 6 matching bases. The CDR3 runs to 15 residues. Trimming removed 4 bases from V and 0 bases from J, with 10 bases in between. Germline V gene sequence: CDR1 SGHDN, CDR2 FVKESK. The CDR3, as DNA: TGTGCCAGCAGCCTCAGGGGAAGCTCTGGAAACACCATATATTTT. Amino acid sequence: CASSLRGSSGNTIYF.

The chain carries TRBV5-4 and TRBJ2-2; maybe TRBD2 (6 bases). The V and J ends lost 0 bases and 0 bases respectively, with 9 bases between them. CDR3 size: 16 residues. The V gene's germline CDR1 is SGHNT and CDR2 YYREEE (reference sequence). CDR3 sequence (DNA): TGTGCCAGCAGCTTGGTAGGAGGGGCGAACACCGGGGAGCTGTTTTTT. It encodes CASSLVGGANTGELFF.

The chain uses TRBV7-9 and TRBJ1-4; TRBD1 matches at 7 bases. The CDR3 sequence is 15 residues long. The V gene's germline CDR1 is SEHNR and CDR2 FQNEAQ (reference sequence). The V and J ends lost 3 bases and 7 bases, in that order; junction bases with no gene match: 8. In DNA form, the CDR3 reads TGTGCCAGCAGCTTGACCAGGGGGATGGGTGAAAAACTGTTTTTT. Amino acid sequence: CASSLTRGMGEKLFF.

This clone was detected only a few times. The chain has TRBV25-1 and TRBJ1-3; 10 bases are a match to TRBD1. The CDR3 sequence is 15 residues long. Per the germline V gene, CDR1 is MGHDK and CDR2 is SYGVNS. The ends lost 2 bases at V and 3 bases at J; junction bases unmatched: 1. CDR3 sequence: CASSERDRGGNTIYF. The CDR3 nucleotides read TGTGCCAGCAGTGAACGGGACAGGGGTGGAAACACCATATATTTT. The whole variable domain, filled in from reference TRBV25-1 and TRBJ1-3, reads EADIYQTPRYLVIGTGKKITLECSQTMGHDKMYWYQQDPGMELHLIHYSYGVNSTEKGDLSSESTVSRIRTEHFPLTLESARPSHTSQYLCASSERDRGGNTIYFGEGSWLTVV.

This clone was detected only a few times. The gene calls are TRBV7-8 and TRBJ2-1; possibly TRBD2 for D (5 bases). V shed 2 bases and J shed 12 bases, with 11 bases lying between them. This CDR3 region has 12 residues. Germline V lookup: CDR1 SGHVS, CDR2 FQNEAQ. The CDR3 DNA follows: TGTGCCAGCAGCTTACCTAGCCACTGGCAGTTCTTC. It encodes CASSLPSHWQFF.

The rearrangement links TRBV7-8 to TRBJ2-3; the match to TRBD2 covers 10 bases. The CDR3 is made up of 17 amino acids. Germline V CDR1 and CDR2: SGHVS, FQNEAQ. After removal of 4 bases from V and 5 bases from J, the junction contained 12 bases not matched to a gene. The CDR3 loop reads CASSYRFSGLAKDTQYF. Here the CDR3 DNA reads TGTGCCAGCAGCTACAGGTTTTCGGGACTAGCGAAAGATACGCAGTATTTT.

V gene TRBV2 combines with J gene TRBJ1-5; no definite D call. Germline V lookup: CDR1 SNHLY, CDR2 FYNNEI. Trimming removed 4 bases from V and 3 bases from J, with 10 bases in between. The CDR3 spans 14 residues. CDR3 region: CASSARPTNQPQHF. In DNA form, the CDR3 reads TGTGCCAGCAGTGCACGGCCTACCAATCAGCCCCAGCATTTT. Full variable domain (missing parts from reference TRBV2 and TRBJ1-5): EPEVTQTPSHQVTQMGQEVILRCVPISNHLYFYWYRQILGQKVEFLVSFYNNEISEKSEIFDDQFSVERPDGSNFTLKIRSTKLEDSAMYFCASSARPTNQPQHFGDGTRLSIL.

In DNA form, the CDR3 reads TGTGCCAGCAGTTACGAGGACAGGGGGCCCTACGAGCAGTACTTC. This codes for CASSYEDRGPYEQYF. This chain connects TRBV6-6 to TRBJ2-7; 11 positions match TRBD1. This CDR3 spans 15 amino acids. Trimming took 2 bases from V and 2 from J; bases not matched to a gene: 2. Germline loops: CDR1 MNHNY, CDR2 SVGAGI (reference sequence).

The chain has TRBV28 and TRBJ2-2, with D possibly being TRBD1 (5 bases). V was clipped by 6 bases and J by 6 bases, with 17 bases between them. The length of the CDR3 is 15 residues. Germline CDR1 and CDR2: MDHEN and SYDVKM. The DNA for the CDR3 is TGTGCCAGCAGGGGGCCACACGTTTTACCCGGGGAGCTGTTTTTT. Amino acid sequence: CASRGPHVLPGELFF.

This clone came up a few times. J is TRBJ2-1 and V is TRBV11-2; the D is unclear. Germline V gene data show CDR1 as SGHAT and CDR2 as FQNNGV. V lost 0 bases and J 2 bases, leaving 11 bases between the germline ends. The CDR3 totals 16 residues. The CDR3 sequence: CASSLERVPTYNEQFF. The CDR3, as DNA: TGTGCCAGCAGCTTAGAAAGGGTCCCCACCTACAATGAGCAGTTCTTC. Using reference TRBV11-2 and TRBJ2-1 for the parts outside the CDR3, the full variable domain is EAGVAQSPRYKIIEKRQSVAFWCNPISGHATLYWYQQILGQGPKLLIQFQNNGVVDDSQLPKDRFSAERLKGVDSTLKIQPAKLEDSAVYLCASSLERVPTYNEQFFGPGTRLTVL.